What follows describes a single TCR beta chain. Its antigen is unidentified. Produced via immunoSEQ multiplex PCR; TCRdb's table is partial and in-frame only. The sample lists about 200,000 clones, about 93% occurring once. This specimen comes from a study of T cell responses to AZD1222 COVID-19 vaccine. Study outcomes and limitations: Unmutated variant regions are reportedly the target of nearly half of TCRs that are spike-specific. Repertoire samples came only from after the peak T cell response. An increase in Spike-specific TCR breadth and depth was observed after two AZD1222 doses. Only a handful of people who got AZD1222 tested seropositive at baseline.

The V and J ends lost 5 bases and 0 bases respectively, with 16 bases between them. This CDR3 spans 16 amino acids. Germline V CDR1 and CDR2: SGHAT, FQNNGV. The sequenced sample was peripheral blood, obtained on day 0 of MenACWY control vaccination. The chain carries TRBV11-2 and TRBJ1-1, with D unresolved. The source of this sequence is an adult in good health. The CDR3 sequence is CASSPFGNLMNTEAFF. CDR3 coding DNA: TGTGCCAGCAGCCCCTTTGGGAATCTTATGAACACTGAAGCTTTCTTT.